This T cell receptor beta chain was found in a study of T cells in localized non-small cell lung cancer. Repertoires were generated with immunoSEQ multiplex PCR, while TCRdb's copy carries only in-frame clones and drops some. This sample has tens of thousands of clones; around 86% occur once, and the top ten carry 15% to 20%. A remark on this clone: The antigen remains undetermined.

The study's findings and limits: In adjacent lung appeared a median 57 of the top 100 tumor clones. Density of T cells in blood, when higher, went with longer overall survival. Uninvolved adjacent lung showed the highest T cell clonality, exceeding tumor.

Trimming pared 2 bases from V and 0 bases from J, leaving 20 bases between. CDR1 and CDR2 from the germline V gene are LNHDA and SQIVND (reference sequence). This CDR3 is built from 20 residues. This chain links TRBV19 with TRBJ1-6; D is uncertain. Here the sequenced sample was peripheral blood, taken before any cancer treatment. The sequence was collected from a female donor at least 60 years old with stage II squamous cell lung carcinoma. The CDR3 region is CASSIRRAVALSSYNSPLHF. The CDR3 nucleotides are TGTGCCAGTAGTATAAGGAGGGCAGTTGCCTTGAGCTCCTATAATTCACCCCTCCACTTT.